This T cell receptor beta chain was recorded in a study of cytomegalovirus exposure and HLA in healthy donors. The V gene end was trimmed by 4 bases and the J gene end by 7 bases; junction bases not matched to a gene: 6. Germline loops: CDR1 SGHTA, CDR2 FQGNSA. There are 14 residues in the CDR3. Study observations and caveats: The later analysis indicated that the majority of CMV-associated TCR beta chains appeared HLA-restricted.

On this clone: Its antigen remains unknown.

PCR was performed using 60 Vbeta and 13 Jbeta primers. Per the authors' pipeline: Per a later analysis, the number of unique TCR beta chains was roughly 80 million, of which around 10 million were shared. Clones were read by immunoSEQ multiplex PCR, and TCRdb kept only the in-frame ones, dropping some. D and trimming come from the DNA, and the V and J calls and clone size come from that table. The sample totals 50,000 to 70,000 clones. This TCR came from a woman between 18 and 29 years old in good health and CMV-seronegative. The sample consisted of PBMCs. The rearrangement uses TRBV7-2 and TRBJ1-1; 10 bases match TRBD1. In nucleotides, the CDR3 is TGTGCCAGCAGCTCCCGGGGGGACAGGGGTGAAGCTTTCTTT. Translated, it gives CASSSRGDRGEAFF.